The 24 T cell receptor beta chains below come from one sample, sequenced in a study of cytomegalovirus exposure and HLA in healthy donors. PCR used 60 Vbeta primers and 13 Jbeta primers. Sequenced by immunoSEQ multiplex PCR; TCRdb stores in-frame clones only, minus some. This table has around 130,000 clones, 55% to 75% appearing once. The sample comprised PBMCs. The source is a human donor in good health.

This clone was found a few times. The rearrangement joins TRBV28 to TRBJ2-5; weak D call: TRBD1 (5 bases). Germline values: CDR1 MDHEN, CDR2 SYDVKM. This CDR3 is 14 amino acids long. The ends were cut back, 6 bases at V and 1 base at J, with 12 bases in the middle. DNA of the CDR3: TGTGCCAGCAGAGTAGCCAGGGCCCAAGAGACCCAGTACTTC. It translates to CASRVARAQETQYF.

This rearrangement joins TRBV28 to TRBJ2-1; D is undetermined. From germline, CDR1 is MDHEN and CDR2 SYDVKM. The CDR3 runs 13 residues. V was pared by 7 bases and J by 7 bases, with 14 bases between. The CDR3 sequence: CASTGPQINEQFF. The CDR3 nucleotides read TGTGCCAGCACTGGGCCCCAGATAAATGAGCAGTTCTTC.

A remark on this clone: An end of the junction does not agree with germline; a read error may underlie this. The chain recombines TRBV7-9 with TRBJ1-1; D ambiguous. Germline assignment: CDR1 SEHNR and CDR2 FQNEAQ (reference sequence). This CDR3 region has 14 residues. DNA for the CDR3: TGTTCCAGCAGCCAAATTGAGGCGATCACTGAAGCTTTCTTT. Encoded protein: CSSSQIEAITEAFF.

The rearrangement uses TRBV29-1 and TRBJ2-7, with TRBD2 as a possible D gene (6 bases). Germline CDR1 reads SQVTM; CDR2 reads ANQGSEA. Trimming took 7 bases from V and 0 from J, leaving 19 bases between them. The CDR3 is 15 residues long. The CDR3 loop reads CSARPGTGGSYEQYF. The CDR3 DNA is TGCAGCGCTCGACCGGGGACTGGAGGCTCCTACGAGCAGTACTTC.

The chain uses TRBV27 and TRBJ2-5; TRBD1 matches 10 bases. The germline CDR1 and CDR2 sequences are MNHEY and SMNVEV (reference sequence). V was pared by 2 bases and J by 7 bases, with 4 bases of the junction left unmatched. This CDR3 region has 14 residues. CDR3 region: CASSLDRGLGTQYF. The CDR3 coding sequence is TGTGCCAGCAGTTTAGACAGGGGGCTTGGGACCCAGTACTTC.

This chain uses TRBV29-1 with TRBJ2-5; TRBD1 matches at 8 bases. The DNA matches TRBJ2-7 better at its end, which makes the J call doubtful. CDR3 length: 12 amino acids. Germline values: CDR1 SQVTM, CDR2 ANQGSEA. CDR3 DNA: TGCAGCGCCCGACAGGGGACCTACGAGCAGTACTTC. Its protein product is CSARQGTYEQYF.

The chain couples TRBV6-4 to TRBJ2-2, with 8 nucleotides matching TRBD2. Germline V gene lookup returns CDR1 MRHNA and CDR2 SNTAGT. The V gene end was trimmed by 0 bases and the J gene end by 1 base; junction bases not matched to a gene: 1. This CDR3 is 16 amino acids long. CDR3 sequence: CASSDSTSGNTGELFF. CDR3 DNA: TGTGCCAGCAGTGACTCAACTAGCGGGAACACCGGGGAGCTGTTTTTT.

This clone was counted only a few times. Here the CDR3 DNA reads TGTGCCAGCAGTGACTCGAGCGGGGGAACCACAGATACGCAGTATTTT. Translating it yields CASSDSSGGTTDTQYF. V is TRBV6-4 and J is TRBJ2-3, with 8 bases lining up with TRBD2. This CDR3 is built from 16 residues. Germline CDR1 reads MRHNA; CDR2 reads SNTAGT. J gave up 2 bases and V 0 bases, and 4 bases lay outside the gene matches.

This clone was counted between two and nine times. The rearrangement uses TRBV4-2 and TRBJ2-7; the match to TRBD2 covers 14 bases. V shed 0 bases, J shed 4 bases, and the junction held 2 bases outside the gene matches. CDR3 length equals 16 residues. In germline, CDR1 is LGHNA, CDR2 YNFKEQ. The CDR3, as DNA: TGTGCCAGCAGCCAAGATGGGACTAGCGGGAGTTACGAGCAGTACTTC. Translating gives CASSQDGTSGSYEQYF.

CDR3 region: CASSGPRQREKLFF. CDR3 DNA: TGTGCCAGCAGCGGACCTCGGCAGCGGGAAAAACTGTTTTTT. V and J are TRBV9 and TRBJ1-4; D gene unclear. Trimming left V 3 bases short and J 8 bases short, with 14 bases between. Germline CDR1 is SGDLS and CDR2 is YYNGEE. The CDR3 contains 14 residues.

The chain couples TRBV28 to TRBJ1-2; D might be TRBD1 (6 bases). Germline V gene data show CDR1 as MDHEN and CDR2 as SYDVKM. The CDR3 has 10 residues. The germline V and J ends were trimmed by 9 bases and 6 bases, with 8 bases remaining between them. This chain's CDR3 is CASGQHGYTF. In nucleotides, the CDR3 is TGTGCCAGTGGACAGCATGGCTACACCTTC.

The gene calls are TRBV18 and TRBJ1-5; possibly TRBD1 for D (5 bases). CDR3 length equals 14 residues. Trimming removed 5 bases at V and 2 bases at J, with 10 bases between. CDR1 KGHSH and CDR2 LQKENI come from the germline V gene. CDR3 region: CASSLEGGNQPQHF. DNA for the CDR3: TGTGCCAGCTCATTGGAAGGGGGCAATCAGCCCCAGCATTTT.

J is TRBJ1-2 and V is TRBV9; perhaps TRBD1 as D (6 bases). The CDR3 spans 13 residues. V was clipped by 4 bases and J by 7 bases, with 14 bases between them. The germline CDR1 and CDR2 sequences are SGDLS and YYNGEE. Here the CDR3 DNA reads TGTGCCAGCAGCAGAGGGGGGGAGGGTGGCTACACCTTC. Protein: CASSRGGEGGYTF. Full variable domain (missing parts from reference TRBV9 and TRBJ1-2): DSGVTQTPKHLITATGQRVTLRCSPRSGDLSVYWYQQSLDQGLQFLIQYYNGEERAKGNILERFSAQQFPDLHSELNLSSLELGDSALYFCASSRGGEGGYTFGSGTRLTVV.

In this sample, this clone turned up a few times. V is TRBV5-6 and J is TRBJ1-1, with D possibly being TRBD1 (6 bases). The germline CDR1 and CDR2 sequences are SGHDT and YYEEEE. Trimming removed 4 bases at V and 2 bases at J, with 18 bases between. The CDR3 spans 16 residues. CDR3 protein: CASSGLGQGINTEAFF. The CDR3 DNA is TGTGCCAGCAGCGGGTTGGGGCAGGGGATTAACACTGAAGCTTTCTTT. Full variable domain (remainder filled in from reference TRBV5-6 and TRBJ1-1): DAGVTQSPTHLIKTRGQQVTLRCSPKSGHDTVSWYQQALGQGPQFIFQYYEEEERQRGNFPDRFSGHQFPNYSSELNVNALLLGDSALYLCASSGLGQGINTEAFFGQGTRLTVV.

The J gene is TRBJ2-7, the V gene TRBV7-8; 13 nucleotides line up with TRBD2. V shed 0 bases and J 3 bases; nucleotides not matched to a gene: 5. Germline CDR1 SGHVS, CDR2 FQNEAQ. The CDR3 spans 17 residues. CDR3 protein: CASSLAIRLAGGYEQYF. In DNA, the CDR3 is TGTGCCAGCAGCTTAGCCATCAGACTAGCGGGGGGCTACGAGCAGTACTTC.

This chain links TRBV12-2 with TRBJ1-2; TRBD1, the table's D call, lacks a check against the DNA. TRBV12-2 is given as a pseudogene. The CDR3 loop spans 17 amino acids. The CDR3, as DNA: TGTGCAAGTCGCTTAGGGTGGACCCCAGGACAGGTCTATGGCTACACCTTC. This gives the protein CASRLGWTPGQVYGYTF.

V is TRBV27 and J is TRBJ2-3; D is possibly TRBD2 (5 bases). The V end was cut by 4 bases, the J end by 5 bases, with 19 bases between. This CDR3 contains 16 residues. The germline gives CDR1 MNHEY, CDR2 SMNVEV (reference sequence). The CDR3 DNA sequence: TGTGCCAGCAGTTCCCTCGATGGGGAGCGTGGAGATACGCAGTATTTT. It encodes CASSSLDGERGDTQYF.

This chain uses TRBV9 with TRBJ2-3, with D maybe TRBD2 (6 bases). V was clipped by 4 bases and J by 6 bases, with 18 bases between them. The V gene's germline CDR1 is SGDLS and CDR2 YYNGEE. The CDR3 extends over 15 amino acids. The CDR3 spells CASSSIWRDYDTQYF. DNA of the CDR3: TGTGCCAGCAGCTCAATTTGGCGGGATTACGATACGCAGTATTTT. Full variable domain (rest looked up from reference TRBV9 and TRBJ2-3): DSGVTQTPKHLITATGQRVTLRCSPRSGDLSVYWYQQSLDQGLQFLIQYYNGEERAKGNILERFSAQQFPDLHSELNLSSLELGDSALYFCASSSIWRDYDTQYFGPGTRLTVL.

This clone has just a few counts. Relative to the germline gene, one junction end is altered; a read error may explain this. The V and J genes are TRBV7-9 and TRBJ2-5; weak D call: TRBD1 (6 bases). CDR1 is SEHNR and CDR2 is FQNEAQ in the germline V gene (reference sequence). The CDR3 is 16 amino acids. CDR3 sequence reads: CSSSSPPLDRQETQYF. Here the CDR3 DNA reads TGTTCCAGCAGCTCGCCCCCCCTGGACAGACAAGAGACCCAGTACTTC.

The chain links TRBV28 to TRBJ1-2; D unclear. CDR3 length equals 11 residues. The V end was cut by 6 bases, the J end by 5 bases, with 7 bases between. Germline V CDR1 and CDR2: MDHEN, SYDVKM. CDR3 sequence: CASSYLYGYTF. The CDR3, as DNA: TGTGCCAGCAGCTATCTATATGGCTACACCTTC.

CDR3 sequence (DNA): TGTGCCAGCAGCTTCGGCAATGAGCAGTTCTTC. It translates to CASSFGNEQFF. The chain is built from TRBV7-9 and TRBJ2-1; D not certain. Germline CDR1 SEHNR, CDR2 FQNEAQ (reference sequence). The CDR3 sequence is 11 residues long. Trimming left V 3 bases short and J 6 bases short, with 3 bases between.

The chain links TRBV7-2 to TRBJ2-1, with D perhaps TRBD2 (7 bases). CDR3 size: 15 residues. Trimming removed 0 bases at V and 2 bases at J, with 8 bases between. Germline assignment: CDR1 SGHTA and CDR2 FQGNSA. CDR3 coding DNA: TGTGCCAGCAGCTTAGCGGGGGGGCCCTACAATGAGCAGTTCTTC. This translates into CASSLAGGPYNEQFF.

There are a few counts of this clone. V usage is TRBV2 and J usage is TRBJ2-2; a weak D match, TRBD1 (5 bases). The CDR3 is made up of 15 amino acids. Germline loops: CDR1 SNHLY, CDR2 FYNNEI. V lost 0 bases and J 8 bases, leaving 13 bases between the germline ends. CDR3 in amino acids: CASSEASAGIGELFF. The CDR3 DNA reads as TGTGCCAGCAGTGAAGCCTCGGCAGGGATAGGGGAGCTGTTTTTT.

This clone has just a few counts. V is TRBV11-3 and J is TRBJ2-7, with D perhaps matching TRBD1 (5 bases). Germline CDR1 is SGHNT and CDR2 is YENEEA. The CDR3 consists of 16 residues. Trimming took off 5 bases at V and 1 base at J, with 18 bases between the two ends. Here the CDR3 reads CASSPQPQGGSYEQYF. The CDR3 nucleotides are TGTGCCAGCAGCCCACAGCCCCAGGGTGGGTCCTACGAGCAGTACTTC.